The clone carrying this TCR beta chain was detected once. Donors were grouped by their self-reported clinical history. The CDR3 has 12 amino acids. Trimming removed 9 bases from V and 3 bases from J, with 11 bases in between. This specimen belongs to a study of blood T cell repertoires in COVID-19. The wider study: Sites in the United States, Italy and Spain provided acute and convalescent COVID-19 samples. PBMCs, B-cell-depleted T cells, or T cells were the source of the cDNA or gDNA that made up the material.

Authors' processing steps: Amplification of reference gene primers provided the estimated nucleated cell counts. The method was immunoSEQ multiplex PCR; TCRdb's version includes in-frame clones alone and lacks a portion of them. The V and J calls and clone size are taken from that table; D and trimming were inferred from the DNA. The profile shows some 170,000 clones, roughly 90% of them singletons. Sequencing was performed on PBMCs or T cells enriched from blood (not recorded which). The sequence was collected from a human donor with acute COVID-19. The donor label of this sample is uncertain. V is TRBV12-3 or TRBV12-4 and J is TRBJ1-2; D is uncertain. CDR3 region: CASGPVDYGYTF. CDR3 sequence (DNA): TGTGCCAGTGGGCCGGTGGACTATGGCTACACCTTC.